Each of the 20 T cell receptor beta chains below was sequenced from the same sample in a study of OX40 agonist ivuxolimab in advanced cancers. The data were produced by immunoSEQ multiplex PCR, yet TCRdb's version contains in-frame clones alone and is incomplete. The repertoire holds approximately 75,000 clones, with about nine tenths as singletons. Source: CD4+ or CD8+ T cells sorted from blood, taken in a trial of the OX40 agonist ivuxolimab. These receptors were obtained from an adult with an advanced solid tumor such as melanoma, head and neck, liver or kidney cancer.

CDR3 sequence: CASSVRTSGQETQYF. The CDR3 coding sequence is TGTGCCAGCAGCGTTAGGACTAGCGGCCAAGAGACCCAGTACTTC. The V call is TRBV9, the J call TRBJ2-5; 10 bases map to TRBD2. The CDR3 covers 15 residues. After removal of 2 bases from V and 1 base from J, the junction contained 2 bases not matched to a gene. Germline CDR1 reads SGDLS; CDR2 reads YYNGEE.

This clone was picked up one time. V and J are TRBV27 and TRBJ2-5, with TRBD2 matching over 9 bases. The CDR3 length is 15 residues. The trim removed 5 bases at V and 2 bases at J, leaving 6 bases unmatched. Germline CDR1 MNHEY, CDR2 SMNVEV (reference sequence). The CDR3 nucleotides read TGTGCCAGCAGTCCTCGGACTAGCGAGCAAGAGACCCAGTACTTC. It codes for CASSPRTSEQETQYF.

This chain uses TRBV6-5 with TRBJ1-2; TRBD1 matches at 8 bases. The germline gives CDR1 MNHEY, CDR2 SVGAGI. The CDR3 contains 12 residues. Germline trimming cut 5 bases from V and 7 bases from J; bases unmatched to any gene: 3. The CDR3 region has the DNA TGTGCCAGCAGTACCGGACAGGGTGGCTACACCTTC. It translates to CASSTGQGGYTF.

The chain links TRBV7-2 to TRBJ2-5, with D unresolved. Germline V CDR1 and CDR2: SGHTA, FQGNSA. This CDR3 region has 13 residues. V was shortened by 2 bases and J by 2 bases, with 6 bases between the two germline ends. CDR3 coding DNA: TGTGCCAGCAGCTTACTGGTTCAAGAGACCCAGTACTTC. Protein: CASSLLVQETQYF.

The CDR3 is CASSLRLEGAPNEQFF. CDR3 sequence (DNA): TGTGCCAGCAGCTTAAGATTGGAAGGGGCCCCCAATGAGCAGTTCTTC. The genes are TRBV7-9 and TRBJ2-1, with TRBD1 as a possible D gene (5 bases). CDR3 length: 16 residues. V lost 2 bases and J 6 bases, leaving 17 bases between the germline ends. The germline CDR1 and CDR2 sequences are SEHNR and FQNEAQ (reference sequence).

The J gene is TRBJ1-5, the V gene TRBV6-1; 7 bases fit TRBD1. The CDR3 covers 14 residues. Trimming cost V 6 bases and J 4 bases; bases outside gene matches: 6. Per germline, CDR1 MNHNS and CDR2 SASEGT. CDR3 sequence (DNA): TGTGCCAGCAGGGGGGGACAGTTGAATCAGCCCCAGCATTTT. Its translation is CASRGGQLNQPQHF.

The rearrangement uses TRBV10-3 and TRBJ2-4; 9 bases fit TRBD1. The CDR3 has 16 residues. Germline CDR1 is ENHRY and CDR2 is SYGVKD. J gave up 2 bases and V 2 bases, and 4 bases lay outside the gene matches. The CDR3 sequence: CAISETGGASKNIQYF. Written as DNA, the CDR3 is TGTGCCATCAGTGAGACAGGGGGCGCATCCAAAAACATTCAGTACTTC.

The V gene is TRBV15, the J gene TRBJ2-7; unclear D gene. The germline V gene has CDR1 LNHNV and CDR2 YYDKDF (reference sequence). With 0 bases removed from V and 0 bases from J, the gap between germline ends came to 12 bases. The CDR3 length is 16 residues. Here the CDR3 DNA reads TGTGCCACCAGCAGAGAAAAATTAGGCTTCTCCTACGAGCAGTACTTC. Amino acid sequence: CATSREKLGFSYEQYF.

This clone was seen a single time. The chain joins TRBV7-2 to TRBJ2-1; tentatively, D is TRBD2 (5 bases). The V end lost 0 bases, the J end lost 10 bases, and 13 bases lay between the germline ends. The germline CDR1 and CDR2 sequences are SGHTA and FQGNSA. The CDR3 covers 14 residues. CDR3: CASSLARLAYEQFF. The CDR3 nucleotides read TGTGCCAGCAGCTTAGCGCGTCTAGCTTACGAGCAGTTCTTC.

CDR3 DNA: TGTGCCAGCTCACTCGAGCAGGCGATAAATGAAAAACTGTTTTTT. It translates to CASSLEQAINEKLFF. The chain combines TRBV18 with TRBJ1-4, with D hard to call. V was pared by 4 bases and J by 5 bases, with 14 bases between. Germline V gene lookup returns CDR1 KGHSH and CDR2 LQKENI. This CDR3 is built from 15 residues.

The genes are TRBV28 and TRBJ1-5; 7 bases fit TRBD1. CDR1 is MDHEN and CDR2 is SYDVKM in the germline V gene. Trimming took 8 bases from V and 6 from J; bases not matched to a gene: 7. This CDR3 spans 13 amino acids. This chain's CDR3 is CASGRGQGQPQHF. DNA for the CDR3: TGTGCCAGCGGTAGGGGGCAGGGTCAGCCCCAGCATTTT. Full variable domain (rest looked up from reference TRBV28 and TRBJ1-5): DVKVTQSSRYLVKRTGEKVFLECVQDMDHENMFWYRQDPGLGLRLIYFSYDVKMKEKGDIPEGYSVSREKKERFSLILESASTNQTSMYLCASGRGQGQPQHFGDGTRLSIL.

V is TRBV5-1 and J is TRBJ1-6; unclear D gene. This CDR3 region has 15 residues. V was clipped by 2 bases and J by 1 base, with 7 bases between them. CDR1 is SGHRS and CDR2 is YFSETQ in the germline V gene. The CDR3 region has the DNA TGCGCCAGCAGCTTTACCGAGTCCTATAATTCACCCCTCCACTTT. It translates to CASSFTESYNSPLHF.

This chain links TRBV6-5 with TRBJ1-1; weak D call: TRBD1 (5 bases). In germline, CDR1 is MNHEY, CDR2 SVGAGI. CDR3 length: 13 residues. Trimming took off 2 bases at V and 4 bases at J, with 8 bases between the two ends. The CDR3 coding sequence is TGTGCCAGCAGTTACGTGGGGGGCACTGAAGCTTTCTTT. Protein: CASSYVGGTEAFF.

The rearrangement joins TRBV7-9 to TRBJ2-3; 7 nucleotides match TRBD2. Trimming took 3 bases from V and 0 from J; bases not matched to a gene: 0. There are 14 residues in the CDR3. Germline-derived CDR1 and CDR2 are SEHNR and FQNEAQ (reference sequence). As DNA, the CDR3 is TGTGCCAGCAGCTTTAGCGGGAGCACAGATACGCAGTATTTT. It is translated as CASSFSGSTDTQYF.

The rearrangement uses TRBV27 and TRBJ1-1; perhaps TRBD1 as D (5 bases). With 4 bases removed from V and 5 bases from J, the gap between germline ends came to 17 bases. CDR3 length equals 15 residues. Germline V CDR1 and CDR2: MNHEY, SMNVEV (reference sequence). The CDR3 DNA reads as TGTGCCAGCAGTTCCCTAGGACACATGGGGACTGAAGCTTTCTTT. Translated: CASSSLGHMGTEAFF.

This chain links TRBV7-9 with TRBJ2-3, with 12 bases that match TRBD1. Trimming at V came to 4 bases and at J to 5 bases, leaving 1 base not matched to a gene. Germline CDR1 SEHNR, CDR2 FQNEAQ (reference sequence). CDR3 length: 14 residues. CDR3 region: CASSWDRGQDTQYF. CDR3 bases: TGTGCCAGCAGCTGGGACAGGGGGCAAGATACGCAGTATTTT.

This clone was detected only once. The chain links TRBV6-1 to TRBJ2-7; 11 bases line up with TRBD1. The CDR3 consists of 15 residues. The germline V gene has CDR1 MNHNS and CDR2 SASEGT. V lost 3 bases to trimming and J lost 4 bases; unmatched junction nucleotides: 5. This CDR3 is CASSDGGTGGYEQYF. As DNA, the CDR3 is TGTGCCAGCAGTGATGGCGGGACAGGGGGATACGAGCAGTACTTC.

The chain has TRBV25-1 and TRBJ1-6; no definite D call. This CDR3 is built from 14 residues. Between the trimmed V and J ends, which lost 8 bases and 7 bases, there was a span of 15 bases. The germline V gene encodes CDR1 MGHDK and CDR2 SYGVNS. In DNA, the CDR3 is TGTGCCAGCGGACCGGGTACAGTCAATTCACCCCTCCACTTT. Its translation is CASGPGTVNSPLHF.

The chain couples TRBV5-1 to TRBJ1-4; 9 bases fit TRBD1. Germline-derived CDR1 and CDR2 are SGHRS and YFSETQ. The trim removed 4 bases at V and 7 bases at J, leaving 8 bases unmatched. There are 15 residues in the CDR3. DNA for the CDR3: TGCGCCAGCAGCCCCGGGACAGGGACGACTGAAAAACTGTTTTTT. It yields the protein CASSPGTGTTEKLFF.

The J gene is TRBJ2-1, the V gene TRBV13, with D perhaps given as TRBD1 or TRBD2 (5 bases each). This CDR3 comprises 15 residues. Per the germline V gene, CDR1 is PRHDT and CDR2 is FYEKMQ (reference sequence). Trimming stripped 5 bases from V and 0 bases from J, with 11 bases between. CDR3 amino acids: CASSREQASYNEQFF. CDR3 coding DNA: TGTGCCAGCAGCCGGGAACAGGCCTCCTACAATGAGCAGTTCTTC.